One and the same sample provided the 30 T cell receptor beta chains below, sequenced in a study of T cell repertoires in cytomegalovirus infection. TCRdb redid the calling of the reads with MiXCR, one entry per CDR3 protein. The repertoire includes about 700,000 distinct CDR3 sequences, approximately 33% of them detected once, and over 15% sits in the top ten. Antigens for these TCRs are unknown. The input for sequencing was cultured PBMCs, taken from culture after CMV antigen stimulation. The receptors stem from a human donor in good health (CMV status not recorded). Some clones in this sample may be carry-over from other donors' samples.

This clonotype has a handful of counts. This chain connects TRBV6-5 to TRBJ2-6; possible D gene TRBD1, 5 bases. V shed 2 bases and J shed 0 bases, with 8 bases lying between them. The CDR3 totals 16 residues. Looked up from germline, CDR1 is MNHEY and CDR2 is SVGAGI. CDR3 protein: CASSYPDSSGANVLTF. The CDR3 nucleotides are TGTGCCAGCAGTTACCCAGACAGCTCTGGGGCCAACGTCCTGACTTTC.

The chain is built from TRBV28 and TRBJ1-6, with TRBD1 matching 7 bases. J gave up 10 bases and V 3 bases, and 9 bases lay outside the gene matches. The CDR3 totals 15 residues. Germline CDR1 is MDHEN and CDR2 is SYDVKM. The DNA for the CDR3 is TGTGCCAGCAGTTTTACAGGGGCGAACAGGTCACCCCTCCACTTT. The encoded protein is CASSFTGANRSPLHF. Full variable domain (rest looked up from reference TRBV28 and TRBJ1-6): DVKVTQSSRYLVKRTGEKVFLECVQDMDHENMFWYRQDPGLGLRLIYFSYDVKMKEKGDIPEGYSVSREKKERFSLILESASTNQTSMYLCASSFTGANRSPLHFGNGTRLTVT.

This clonotype has only a few counts. V usage is TRBV19 and J usage is TRBJ2-4; D is undetermined. V shed 5 bases and J shed 6 bases, with 14 bases lying between them. This CDR3 contains 14 residues. CDR1 and CDR2 (germline): LNHDA, SQIVND (reference sequence). The CDR3 here is CASSPQVSSNIQYF. The CDR3, as DNA: TGTGCCAGTAGTCCGCAGGTATCTTCAAACATTCAGTACTTC.

The chain combines TRBV29-1 with TRBJ2-2; D possibly matches TRBD1 or TRBD2 (5 bases each). Germline CDR1 is SQVTM and CDR2 is ANQGSEA. V lost 5 bases to trimming and J lost 4 bases, with 17 bases between them. The CDR3 covers 15 residues. CDR3 nucleotides: TGCAGCGTTTCCCGAGGGGCGTCGGGCACCGGGGAGCTGTTTTTT. Protein product: CSVSRGASGTGELFF.

This clonotype has more than one count but fewer than ten. The rearrangement joins TRBV28 to TRBJ1-2, with D maybe TRBD1 (6 bases). This CDR3 is 16 amino acids long. Looked up from germline, CDR1 is MDHEN and CDR2 is SYDVKM. V was trimmed by 2 bases and J by 2 bases, leaving 15 bases between them. CDR3 coding DNA: TGTGCCAGCAGTTTAGCCAACAGGGCACAGAACTATGGCTACACCTTC. Its protein is CASSLANRAQNYGYTF.

This clonotype came up a few times. The chain couples TRBV6-5 to TRBJ2-7; 9 positions agree with TRBD1. The CDR3 runs to 14 residues. V trimming: 6 bases; J trimming: 8 bases; junction bases outside the gene matches: 11. Per the germline V gene, CDR1 is MNHEY and CDR2 is SVGAGI. The CDR3 reads CASSNARQGGKQYF. CDR3 nucleotide sequence: TGTGCCAGCAGCAACGCCCGACAGGGGGGTAAGCAGTACTTC.

This clonotype showed up many times. J is TRBJ1-1 and V is TRBV7-2; D is perhaps TRBD1 (5 bases). Trimming took off 6 bases at V and 4 bases at J, with 12 bases between the two ends. The CDR3 runs to 13 residues. In germline, CDR1 is SGHTA, CDR2 FQGNSA. The CDR3 DNA follows: TGTGCCAGCAGTCCTAGACAGTTCACTGAAGCTTTCTTT. As protein: CASSPRQFTEAFF. Based on the CDR3 plus reference TRBV7-2 and TRBJ1-1, the full variable domain is GAGVSQSPSNKVTEKGKDVELRCDPISGHTALYWYRQSLGQGLEFLIYFQGNSAPDKSGLPSDRFSAERTGGSVSTLTIQRTQQEDSAVYLCASSPRQFTEAFFGQGTRLTVV.

The chain joins TRBV11-2 to TRBJ1-1; D gene ambiguous. Germline CDR1 SGHAT, CDR2 FQNNGV. The CDR3 sequence is 15 residues long. With 2 bases removed from V and 0 bases from J, the gap between germline ends came to 10 bases. CDR3 DNA sequence: TGTGCCAGCAGCTTATCTCGGCAGCTGAACACTGAAGCTTTCTTT. This translates into CASSLSRQLNTEAFF.

About this clonotype: This may be a read error, as it is one base from a much larger clone. The CDR3 loop is CASSFYHEQYF. DNA of the CDR3: TGTGCCAGCAGCTTCTACCACGAGCAGTACTTC. The genes are TRBV11-2 and TRBJ2-7; D remains ambiguous. The CDR3 runs 11 residues. Germline V gene data show CDR1 as SGHAT and CDR2 as FQNNGV. V was shortened by 3 bases and J by 5 bases, with 5 bases between the two germline ends.

This clonotype was observed at least ten times. The chain is built from TRBV7-2 and TRBJ2-3, with 8 bases fitting TRBD2. V shed 3 bases, J shed 3 bases, and the junction held 2 bases outside the gene matches. This CDR3 contains 14 residues. Germline V gene sequence: CDR1 SGHTA, CDR2 FQGNSA. The CDR3 DNA sequence: TGTGCCAGCAGCTTTCAGCGGGGGACAGATACGCAGTATTTT. Translating it yields CASSFQRGTDTQYF.

This clonotype was seen more than once but under ten times. J is TRBJ2-7 and V is TRBV6-1; TRBD1 aligns across 7 bases. The CDR3 totals 14 residues. The V and J ends lost 5 bases and 2 bases, in that order; junction bases with no gene match: 6. Germline-derived CDR1 and CDR2 are MNHNS and SASEGT. Here the CDR3 reads CASSPGQSPYEQYF. The CDR3 DNA follows: TGTGCCAGCAGTCCGGGACAGAGCCCCTACGAGCAGTACTTC.

The V call is TRBV12-3 or TRBV12-4, the J call TRBJ2-7; 10 bases agree with TRBD2. Germline trimming cut 3 bases from V and 1 base from J; bases unmatched to any gene: 9. CDR3 length: 17 residues. CDR3 region: CASSFRLAGTISYEQYF. DNA of the CDR3: TGTGCCAGCAGTTTCCGACTAGCGGGTACAATTTCCTACGAGCAGTACTTC.

This clonotype was detected only once. This chain links TRBV19 with TRBJ2-7, with D unresolved. Germline V gene lookup returns CDR1 LNHDA and CDR2 SQIVND (reference sequence). The CDR3 has 14 amino acids. V dropped 6 bases and J dropped 7 bases, with 19 bases sitting between them. The CDR3 region is CASRDSGSSTEQYF. CDR3 nucleotide sequence: TGTGCCAGTAGAGACTCCGGCTCGTCTACGGAGCAGTACTTC.

In its sample, this clonotype was seen a few times. This rearrangement joins TRBV6-6 to TRBJ1-6; tentative D call: TRBD1 (5 bases). V lost 0 bases to trimming and J lost 6 bases, with 15 bases between them. The CDR3 runs 17 residues. CDR1 MNHNY and CDR2 SVGAGI come from the germline V gene (reference sequence). The CDR3 DNA reads TGTGCCAGCAGTTACTCGCCCCGGGGGGTCACTAATTCACCCCTCCACTTT. This translates into CASSYSPRGVTNSPLHF.

This chain joins TRBV11-3 and TRBJ2-3, with TRBD2 identical over 9 bases. Losses at the gene ends were 6 bases for V and 4 bases for J; bases not matched to a gene: 11. Germline CDR1 reads SGHNT; CDR2 reads YENEEA. The CDR3 consists of 16 residues. The CDR3: CASRRRAGGSADTQYF. CDR3 nucleotide sequence: TGTGCCAGCAGACGGCGAGCGGGGGGCAGTGCAGATACGCAGTATTTT.

The table lists this clonotype with a few counts. The chain uses TRBV12-3 or TRBV12-4 and TRBJ1-1; the D gene is possibly TRBD1 (6 bases). The length of the CDR3 is 11 residues. The V and J ends lost 6 bases and 8 bases respectively, with 10 bases between them. The CDR3 coding sequence is TGTGCCAGCAGCTACGGACAGGAAGCTTTCTTT. Its translation is CASSYGQEAFF.

This clonotype was recorded a few times. The gene calls are TRBV29-1 and TRBJ2-7, with D perhaps TRBD1 (6 bases). CDR3 length: 14 residues. V lost 6 bases and J 0 bases, leaving 15 bases between the germline ends. Germline CDR1 reads SQVTM; CDR2 reads ANQGSEA. CDR3 nucleotide sequence: TGCAGCGTCGTCCGGGACACCTACTCCTACGAGCAGTACTTC. Protein: CSVVRDTYSYEQYF.

The sample holds one count of this clonotype. The chain recombines TRBV23-1 with TRBJ1-5; D is unclear. TRBV23-1 is an open reading frame, and its role is uncertain. The CDR3 consists of 9 residues. V lost 8 bases and J lost 10, with 6 bases in between. The CDR3 coding sequence is TGCGCCAGCCGAAAACCCCAGCATTTT. Amino acids: CASRKPQHF.

This clonotype has a count of ten or more. The rearrangement links TRBV7-2 to TRBJ1-1, with TRBD1 as a possible D gene (5 bases). The CDR3 length is 15 residues. Germline CDR1 reads SGHTA; CDR2 reads FQGNSA. Trimming shortened V by 1 base and J by 3 bases, and 12 bases separated the two germline ends. CDR3 in DNA: TGTGCCAGCAGCTTAGTTGCGCAGGGTGACACTGAAGCTTTCTTT. This sequence encodes CASSLVAQGDTEAFF.

J is TRBJ2-7 and V is TRBV5-1; the match to TRBD1 covers 9 bases. Trimming cost V 0 bases and J 6 bases; bases outside gene matches: 10. Per germline, CDR1 SGHRS and CDR2 YFSETQ. This CDR3 comprises 16 residues. The CDR3 loop reads CASSLEAGTGRIEQYF. The CDR3 nucleotides are TGCGCCAGCAGCTTGGAAGCCGGGACAGGGAGAATCGAGCAGTACTTC.

J is TRBJ2-7 and V is TRBV12-3 or TRBV12-4; D is possibly TRBD1 or TRBD2 (5 bases each). The ends were cut back, 6 bases at V and 9 bases at J, with 12 bases in the middle. This CDR3 region has 11 residues. The CDR3 DNA is TGTGCCAGCAGCCTCATGAGGGGGCAGTACTTC. Translation: CASSLMRGQYF.

As concerns this clonotype: A much larger clone sits a single nucleotide away, making a read error possible. The V and J genes are TRBV11-2 and TRBJ2-7, with 14 positions matching TRBD2. The CDR3 has 15 residues. V gave up 5 bases and J gave up 6 bases; unmatched junction bases: 6. CDR1 and CDR2 from the germline V gene are SGHAT and FQNNGV. CDR3 bases: TGTGCCAGCAGCCCGGGGACTAGCGGGAGTTCCGAGCAGTACTTC. Amino acid sequence: CASSPGTSGSSEQYF.

This clonotype was counted between two and nine times. V and J are TRBV10-3 and TRBJ2-5; D perhaps matches TRBD2 (5 bases). Trimming shortened V by 10 bases and J by 5 bases, and 17 bases separated the two germline ends. Germline-derived CDR1 and CDR2 are ENHRY and SYGVKD. The CDR3 runs 13 residues. CDR3 protein: CATREGGDETQYF. As DNA, the CDR3 is TGTGCCACCCGTGAGGGTGGCGACGAGACCCAGTACTTC.

V and J are TRBV20-1 and TRBJ1-1; TRBD1 agrees at 8 bases. The CDR3 totals 14 residues. The germline V gene has CDR1 DFQATT and CDR2 SNEGSKA (reference sequence). The J segment lost 3 bases and the V segment lost 6 bases, leaving 9 bases of the junction unmatched. CDR3 protein: CSARQGWPDTEAFF. The CDR3 nucleotides are TGCAGTGCCAGACAGGGGTGGCCGGACACTGAAGCTTTCTTT.

The chain is built from TRBV29-1 and TRBJ2-1; 10 bases align to TRBD1. The CDR3 consists of 14 residues. Looked up from germline, CDR1 is SQVTM and CDR2 is ANQGSEA. With V trimmed by 4 bases and J by 10 bases, 10 bases remained unmatched. CDR3: CSVARDRGSREQFF. The CDR3 coding sequence is TGCAGCGTTGCCCGGGACAGGGGATCGAGGGAGCAGTTCTTC.

This clonotype came up once. The chain couples TRBV6-6 to TRBJ1-6; D is possibly TRBD1 (5 bases). V lost 0 bases, J lost 10 bases, and 22 bases lay in between. CDR3 size: 18 residues. CDR1 and CDR2 from the germline V gene are MNHNY and SVGAGI (reference sequence). The CDR3 DNA sequence: TGTGCCAGCAGTTACTCTACGTTGGTTGGGGCTCCTAAGTCACCCCTCCACTTT. This codes for CASSYSTLVGAPKSPLHF.

The chain joins TRBV7-6 to TRBJ1-4; D is ambiguous. Trimming took off 1 base at V and 10 bases at J, with 7 bases between the two ends. Germline V gene sequence: CDR1 SGHVS, CDR2 FNYEAQ. The CDR3 has 12 residues. The CDR3 bases are TGTGCCAGCAGCTTAGAAGCGGGAAAACTGTTTTTT. Translation gives CASSLEAGKLFF.

This sequence joins TRBV6-2 or TRBV6-3 and TRBJ2-4, with D perhaps TRBD2 (6 bases). V was pared by 0 bases and J by 3 bases, with 15 bases between. This CDR3 spans 17 amino acids. CDR1 is MNHEY, CDR2 SVGEGT, per germline. CDR3 loop: CASSYSGTPTIKNIQYF. The CDR3 DNA follows: TGTGCCAGCAGTTACTCGGGGACTCCGACTATCAAAAACATTCAGTACTTC.

V is TRBV10-3 and J is TRBJ2-1; the match to TRBD2 covers 12 bases. The CDR3 spans 16 residues. V shed 4 bases, J shed 9 bases, and the junction held 10 bases outside the gene matches. CDR1 and CDR2 (germline): ENHRY, SYGVKD. The CDR3 protein is CAISASTSGGLGEQFF. The CDR3 DNA reads as TGTGCCATCAGTGCTTCGACTAGCGGGGGCCTGGGTGAGCAGTTCTTC.

This clonotype was seen many times. The rearrangement joins TRBV7-8 to TRBJ2-7; 9 bases line up with TRBD2. CDR1 is SGHVS and CDR2 is FQNEAQ in the germline V gene. With V trimmed by 6 bases and J by 7 bases, 16 bases remained unmatched. The CDR3 has 16 residues. The CDR3 coding sequence is TGTGCCAGCAGTCGCATAAGGACTAGCGCCGTAAGGGAGCAGTACTTC. Translating gives CASSRIRTSAVREQYF.